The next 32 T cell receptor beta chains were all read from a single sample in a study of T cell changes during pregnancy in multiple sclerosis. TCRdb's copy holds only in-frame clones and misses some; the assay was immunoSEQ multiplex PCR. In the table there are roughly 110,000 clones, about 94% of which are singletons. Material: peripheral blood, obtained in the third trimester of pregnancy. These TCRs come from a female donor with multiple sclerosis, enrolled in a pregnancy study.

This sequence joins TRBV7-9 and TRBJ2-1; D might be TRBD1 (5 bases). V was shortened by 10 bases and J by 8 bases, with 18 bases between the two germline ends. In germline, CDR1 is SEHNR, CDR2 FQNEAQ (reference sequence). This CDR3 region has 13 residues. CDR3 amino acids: CANTLDKGYEQFF. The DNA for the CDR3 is TGTGCCAACACCCTGGACAAAGGGTATGAGCAGTTCTTC.

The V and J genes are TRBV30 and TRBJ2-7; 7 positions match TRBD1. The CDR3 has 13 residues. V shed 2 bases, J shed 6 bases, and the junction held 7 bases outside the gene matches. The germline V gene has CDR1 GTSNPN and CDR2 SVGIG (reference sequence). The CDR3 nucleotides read TGTGCCTGGAGTCGAGGCCGGGACAGCGAGCAGTACTTC. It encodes CAWSRGRDSEQYF.

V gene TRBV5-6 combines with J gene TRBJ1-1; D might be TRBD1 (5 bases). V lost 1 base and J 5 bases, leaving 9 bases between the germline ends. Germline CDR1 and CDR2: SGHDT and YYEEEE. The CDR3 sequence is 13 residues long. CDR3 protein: CASSLRGITEAFF. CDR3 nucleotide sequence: TGTGCCAGCAGCTTGCGGGGGATAACTGAAGCTTTCTTT.

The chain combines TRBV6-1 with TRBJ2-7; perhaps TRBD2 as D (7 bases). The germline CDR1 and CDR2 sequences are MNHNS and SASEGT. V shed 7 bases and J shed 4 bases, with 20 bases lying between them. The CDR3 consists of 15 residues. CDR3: CASTRAGGGGYEQYF. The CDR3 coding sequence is TGTGCCAGCACCCGAGCAGGCGGGGGCGGATACGAGCAGTACTTC.

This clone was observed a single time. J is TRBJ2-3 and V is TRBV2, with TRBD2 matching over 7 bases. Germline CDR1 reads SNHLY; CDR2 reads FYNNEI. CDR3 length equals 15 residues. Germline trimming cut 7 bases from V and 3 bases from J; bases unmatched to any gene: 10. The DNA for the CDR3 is TGTGCCAGCACCGGGATGACTAGCAGGACAGATACGCAGTATTTT. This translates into CASTGMTSRTDTQYF.

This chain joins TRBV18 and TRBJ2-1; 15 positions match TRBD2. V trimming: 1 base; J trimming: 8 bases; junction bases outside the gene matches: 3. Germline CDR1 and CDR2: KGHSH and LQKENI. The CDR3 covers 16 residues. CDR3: CASSPLGLAGGDEQFF. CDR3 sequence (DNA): TGTGCCAGCTCACCACTCGGACTAGCGGGAGGGGATGAGCAGTTCTTC.

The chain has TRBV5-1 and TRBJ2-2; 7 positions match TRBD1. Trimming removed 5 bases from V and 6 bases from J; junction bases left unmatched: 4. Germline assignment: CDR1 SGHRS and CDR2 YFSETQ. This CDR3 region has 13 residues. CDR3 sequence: CASREQGSGELFF. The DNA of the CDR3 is TGCGCCAGCAGGGAACAGGGGTCCGGGGAGCTGTTTTTT.

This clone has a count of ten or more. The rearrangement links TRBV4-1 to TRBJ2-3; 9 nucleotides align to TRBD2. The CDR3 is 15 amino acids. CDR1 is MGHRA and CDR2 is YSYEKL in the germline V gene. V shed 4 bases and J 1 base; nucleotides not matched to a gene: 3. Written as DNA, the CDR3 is TGCGCCAGCAGCCGCTCTAGCGGGGGCACAGATACGCAGTATTTT. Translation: CASSRSSGGTDTQYF.

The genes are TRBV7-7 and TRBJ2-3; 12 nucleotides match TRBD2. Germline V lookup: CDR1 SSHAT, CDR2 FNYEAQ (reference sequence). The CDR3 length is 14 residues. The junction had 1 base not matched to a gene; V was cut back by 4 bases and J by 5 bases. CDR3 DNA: TGTGCCAGCAGCTCGGGACTAGCGGGAGATACGCAGTATTTT. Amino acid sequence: CASSSGLAGDTQYF.

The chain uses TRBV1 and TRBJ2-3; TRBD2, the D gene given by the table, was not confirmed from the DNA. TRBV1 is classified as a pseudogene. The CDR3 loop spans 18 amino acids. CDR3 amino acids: CTSSQRPSGTSGGDTQYF. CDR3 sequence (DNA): TGCACCAGCAGCCAGCGCCCCTCCGGGACTAGCGGGGGGGATACGCAGTATTTT.

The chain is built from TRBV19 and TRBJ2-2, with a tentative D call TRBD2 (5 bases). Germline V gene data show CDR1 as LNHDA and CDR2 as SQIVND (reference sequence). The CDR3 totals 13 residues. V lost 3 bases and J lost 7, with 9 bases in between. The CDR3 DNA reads TGTGCCAGTAGTATTAACAGCGGCGGGGAGCTGTTTTTT. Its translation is CASSINSGGELFF.

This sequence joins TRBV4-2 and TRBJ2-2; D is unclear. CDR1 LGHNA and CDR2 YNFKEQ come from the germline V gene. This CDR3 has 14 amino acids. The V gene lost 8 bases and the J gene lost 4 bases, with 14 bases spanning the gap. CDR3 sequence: CASGSSRSTGELFF. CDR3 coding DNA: TGTGCCAGCGGTTCCTCGAGGAGCACCGGGGAGCTGTTTTTT.

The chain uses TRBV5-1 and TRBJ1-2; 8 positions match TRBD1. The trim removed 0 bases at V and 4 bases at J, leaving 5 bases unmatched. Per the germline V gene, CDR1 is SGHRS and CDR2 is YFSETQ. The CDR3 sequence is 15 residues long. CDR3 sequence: CASSLGQGSGYGYTF. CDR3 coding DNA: TGCGCCAGCAGCTTGGGACAGGGGTCAGGCTATGGCTACACCTTC.

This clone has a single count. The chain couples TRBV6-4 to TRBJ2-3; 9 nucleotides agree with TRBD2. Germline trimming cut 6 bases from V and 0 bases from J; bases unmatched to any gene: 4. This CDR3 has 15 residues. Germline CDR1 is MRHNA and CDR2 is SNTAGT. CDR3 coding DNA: TGTGCCAGCAGGAAACTAGCGGGCAGCACAGATACGCAGTATTTT. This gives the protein CASRKLAGSTDTQYF.

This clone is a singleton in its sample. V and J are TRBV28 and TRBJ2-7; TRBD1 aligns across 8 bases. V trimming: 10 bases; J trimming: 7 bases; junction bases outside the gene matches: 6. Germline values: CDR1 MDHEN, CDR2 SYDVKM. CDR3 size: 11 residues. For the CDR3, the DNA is TGTGCCACCCAGGGGGCGGGGGAGCAGTACTTC. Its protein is CATQGAGEQYF.

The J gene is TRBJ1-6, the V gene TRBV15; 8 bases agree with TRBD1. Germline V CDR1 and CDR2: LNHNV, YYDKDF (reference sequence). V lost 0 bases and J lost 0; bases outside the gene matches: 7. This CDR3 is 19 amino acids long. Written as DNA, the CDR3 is TGTGCCACCAGCAGAGAAATACAGGGGGAAGGCTCCTATAATTCACCCCTCCACTTT. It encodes CATSREIQGEGSYNSPLHF.

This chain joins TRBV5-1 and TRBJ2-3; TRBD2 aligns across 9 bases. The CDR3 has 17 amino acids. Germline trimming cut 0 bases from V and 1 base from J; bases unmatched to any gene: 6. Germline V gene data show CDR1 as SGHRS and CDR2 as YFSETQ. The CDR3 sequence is CASSLGTSERGTDTQYF. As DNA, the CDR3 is TGCGCCAGCAGCTTGGGGACTAGCGAACGGGGCACAGATACGCAGTATTTT.

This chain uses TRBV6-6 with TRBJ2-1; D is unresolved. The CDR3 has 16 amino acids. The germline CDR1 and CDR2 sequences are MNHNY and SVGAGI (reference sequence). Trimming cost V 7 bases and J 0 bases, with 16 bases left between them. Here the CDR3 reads CASIPGFHSSYNEQFF. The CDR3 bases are TGTGCCAGCATCCCTGGGTTCCACAGCTCCTACAATGAGCAGTTCTTC.

The CDR3 DNA follows: TGTGCCAGCAGCTTAATCGGGGTAGCCGGGGAGCTGTTTTTT. Its protein product is CASSLIGVAGELFF. V usage is TRBV7-2 and J usage is TRBJ2-2; D may be TRBD2 (5 bases). Germline-derived CDR1 and CDR2 are SGHTA and FQGNSA. The CDR3 length is 14 residues. V lost 2 bases and J lost 6, with 10 bases in between.

The CDR3 spells CASSVGDRGSPLHF. The DNA of the CDR3 is TGTGCCAGCAGCGTAGGGGACAGGGGATCACCCCTCCACTTT. The V call is TRBV9, the J call TRBJ1-6; 10 nucleotides line up with TRBD1. V dropped 0 bases and J dropped 10; count of bases not matched to a gene: 1. CDR1 is SGDLS, CDR2 YYNGEE, per germline. CDR3 length: 14 amino acids.

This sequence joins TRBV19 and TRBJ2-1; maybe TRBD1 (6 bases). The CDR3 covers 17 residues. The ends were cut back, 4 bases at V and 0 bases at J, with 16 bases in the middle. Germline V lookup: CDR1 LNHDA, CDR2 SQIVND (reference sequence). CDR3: CASSTRGVQGSYNEQFF. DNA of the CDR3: TGTGCCAGTAGTACTAGGGGCGTACAGGGCTCCTACAATGAGCAGTTCTTC.

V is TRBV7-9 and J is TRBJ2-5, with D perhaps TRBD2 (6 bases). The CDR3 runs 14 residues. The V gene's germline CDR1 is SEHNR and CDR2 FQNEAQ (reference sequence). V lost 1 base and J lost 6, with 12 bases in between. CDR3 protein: CASSLEGSGQTQYF. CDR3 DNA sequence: TGTGCCAGCAGCTTAGAGGGTAGCGGCCAGACCCAGTACTTC.

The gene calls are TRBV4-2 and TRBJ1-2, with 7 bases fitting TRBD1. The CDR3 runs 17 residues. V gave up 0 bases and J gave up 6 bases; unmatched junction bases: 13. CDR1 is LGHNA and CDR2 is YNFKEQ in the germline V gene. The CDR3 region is CASSQDYGGTDLHGYTF. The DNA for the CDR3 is TGTGCCAGCAGCCAAGATTACGGCGGGACAGACTTACATGGCTACACCTTC.

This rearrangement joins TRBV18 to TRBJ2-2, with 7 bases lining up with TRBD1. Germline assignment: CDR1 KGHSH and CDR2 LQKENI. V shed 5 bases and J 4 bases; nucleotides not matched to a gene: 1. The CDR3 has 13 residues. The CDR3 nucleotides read TGTGCCAGCTCAGGGACAGCCACCGGGGAGCTGTTTTTT. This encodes CASSGTATGELFF.

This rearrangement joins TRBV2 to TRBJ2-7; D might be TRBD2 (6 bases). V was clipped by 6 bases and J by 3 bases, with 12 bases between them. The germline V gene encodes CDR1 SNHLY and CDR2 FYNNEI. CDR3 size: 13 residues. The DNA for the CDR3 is TGTGCCAGCAGGGCGGGACGGCTCTACGAGCAGTACTTC. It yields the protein CASRAGRLYEQYF.

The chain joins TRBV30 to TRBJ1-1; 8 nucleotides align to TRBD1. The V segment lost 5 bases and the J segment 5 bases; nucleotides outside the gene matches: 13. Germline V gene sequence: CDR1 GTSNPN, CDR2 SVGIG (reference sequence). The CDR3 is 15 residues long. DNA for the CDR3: TGTGCCTGGTGGGACAGGCACCAGCCCATGACTGAAGCTTTCTTT. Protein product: CAWWDRHQPMTEAFF.

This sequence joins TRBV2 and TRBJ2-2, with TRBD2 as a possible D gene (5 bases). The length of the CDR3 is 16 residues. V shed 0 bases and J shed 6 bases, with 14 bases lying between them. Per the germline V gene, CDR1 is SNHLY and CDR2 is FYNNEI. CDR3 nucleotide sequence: TGTGCCAGCAGTGAAGCGAGAGTAGCGATCCCCGGGGAGCTGTTTTTT. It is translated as CASSEARVAIPGELFF.

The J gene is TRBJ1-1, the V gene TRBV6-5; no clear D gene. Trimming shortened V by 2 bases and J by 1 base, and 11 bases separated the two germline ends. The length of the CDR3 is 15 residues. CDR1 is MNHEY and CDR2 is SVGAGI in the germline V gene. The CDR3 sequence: CASSYLGKGNTEAFF. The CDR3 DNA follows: TGTGCCAGCAGTTACCTCGGGAAGGGGAACACTGAAGCTTTCTTT.

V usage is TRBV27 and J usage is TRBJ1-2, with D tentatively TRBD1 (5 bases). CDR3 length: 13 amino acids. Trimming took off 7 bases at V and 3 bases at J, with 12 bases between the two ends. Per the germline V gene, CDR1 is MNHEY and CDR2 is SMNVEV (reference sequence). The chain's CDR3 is CASKTTGDYGYTF. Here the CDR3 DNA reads TGTGCCAGCAAGACCACAGGAGACTATGGCTACACCTTC.

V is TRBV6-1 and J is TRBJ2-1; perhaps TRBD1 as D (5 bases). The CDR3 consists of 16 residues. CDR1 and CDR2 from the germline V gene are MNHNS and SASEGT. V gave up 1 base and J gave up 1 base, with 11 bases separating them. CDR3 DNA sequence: TGTGCCAGCAGTGAAGTAAGTGACAGATCCTACAATGAGCAGTTCTTC. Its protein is CASSEVSDRSYNEQFF.

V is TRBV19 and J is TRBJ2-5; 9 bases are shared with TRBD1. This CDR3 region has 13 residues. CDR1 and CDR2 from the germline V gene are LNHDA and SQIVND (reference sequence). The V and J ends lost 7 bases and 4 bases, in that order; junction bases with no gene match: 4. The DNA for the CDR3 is TGTGCCAGTACGGCGGACAGGGGAGAGACCCAGTACTTC. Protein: CASTADRGETQYF.

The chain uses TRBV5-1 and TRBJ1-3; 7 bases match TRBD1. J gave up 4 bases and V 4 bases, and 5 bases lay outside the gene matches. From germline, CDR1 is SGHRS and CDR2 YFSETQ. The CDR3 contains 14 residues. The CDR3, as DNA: TGCGCCAGCAGCGGTACAGGGGACGGAAACACCATATATTTT. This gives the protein CASSGTGDGNTIYF.